This TCR beta chain was identified in a study of CD8 T cells in ankylosing spondylitis. Study conclusions and caveats: Ankylosing spondylitis blood seemed to carry a telltale TCR beta motif made of eight highly homologous variants.

A note on this clonotype: Antigen unknown.

In germline, CDR1 is LGHNA, CDR2 YSLEER. The CDR3 is made up of 16 amino acids. Trimming took off 4 bases at V and 0 bases at J, with 12 bases between the two ends. TCRdb fed the 5' RACE reads into MiXCR, producing one record per CDR3 protein. The table shows more than 650,000 distinct CDR3 sequences, with 12% occurring only once. The source of this sequence is a male donor with ankylosing spondylitis. The sample comprised blood, either unsorted or a sorted T cell fraction (not recorded which). This rearrangement joins TRBV4-3 to TRBJ1-4, with D possibly matching TRBD1 (5 bases). This CDR3 reads CASSRGTLATNEKLFF. DNA for the CDR3: TGCGCCAGCAGCCGAGGGACTCTTGCAACTAATGAAAAACTGTTTTTT.